The sequence of this T cell receptor beta chain was determined in a study of blood T cells in healthy people across ages. A second roughly 6 to 11 cycle PCR used barcoded and J-beta primers. TCRdb re-called the 5' RACE reads with MiXCR, one entry per CDR3 protein. The top ten clones hold under 5% of a sample with approximately 1.5 million distinct CDR3 sequences, approximately 43% of them seen once. The germline V gene encodes CDR1 SQVTM and CDR2 ANQGSEA. The CDR3 runs 15 residues. V shed 6 bases, J shed 6 bases, and the junction held 14 bases outside the gene matches. This clonotype showed up just once.

This sequence was found in a woman aged 18-29 years in good health. The sequenced material came from blood. This sequence joins TRBV29-1 and TRBJ1-2, with 9 positions matching TRBD1. The CDR3 nucleotides are TGCAGCGTCCTTATACATGCACAGGGGGCCGATGGCTACACCTTC. This codes for CSVLIHAQGADGYTF.